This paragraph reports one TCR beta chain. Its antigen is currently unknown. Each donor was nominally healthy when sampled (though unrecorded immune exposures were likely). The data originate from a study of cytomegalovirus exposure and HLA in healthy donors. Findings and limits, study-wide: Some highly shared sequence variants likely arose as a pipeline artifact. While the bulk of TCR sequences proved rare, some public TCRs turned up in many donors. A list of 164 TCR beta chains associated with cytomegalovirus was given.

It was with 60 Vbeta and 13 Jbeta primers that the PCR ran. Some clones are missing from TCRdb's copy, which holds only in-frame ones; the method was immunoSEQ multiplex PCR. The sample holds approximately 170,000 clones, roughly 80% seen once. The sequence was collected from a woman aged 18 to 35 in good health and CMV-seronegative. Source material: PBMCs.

CDR3 in amino acids: CATSRELAGEHVPLLEQFF. The CDR3 DNA follows: TGTGCCACCAGCAGAGAACTAGCGGGAGAGCACGTGCCTTTGCTTGAGCAGTTCTTC. The V and J genes are TRBV15 and TRBJ2-1, with 11 bases matching TRBD2. Trimming took 0 bases from V and 9 from J; bases not matched to a gene: 16. CDR3 size: 19 residues. Germline values: CDR1 LNHNV, CDR2 YYDKDF (reference sequence). Filled out from reference TRBV15 and TRBJ2-1, the complete variable domain reads DAMVIQNPRYQVTQFGKPVTLSCSQTLNHNVMYWYQQKSSQAPKLLFHYYDKDFNNEADTPDNFQSRRPNTSFCFLDIRSPGLGDTAMYLCATSRELAGEHVPLLEQFFGPGTRLTVL.